The 9 T cell receptor beta chains below all came from one sample that was sequenced in a study of technical replicates of blood from a few donors. Assay: immunoSEQ multiplex PCR; the TCRdb copy retains only in-frame clones and omits some. Among about 81,000 clones listed, roughly 96% were seen once. The sequenced sample consisted of T cells isolated from PBMCs. All receptors come from a human donor in good health.

This chain joins TRBV7-9 and TRBJ1-1; D is unclear. There are 12 residues in the CDR3. Germline V gene data show CDR1 as SEHNR and CDR2 as FQNEAQ (reference sequence). V was clipped by 5 bases and J by 4 bases, with 8 bases between them. CDR3 DNA: TGTGCCAGCAGCCACGAGCCCACTGAAGCTTTCTTT. Encoded protein: CASSHEPTEAFF. The whole variable domain, remainder taken from reference TRBV7-9 and TRBJ1-1, is DTGVSQNPRHKITKRGQNVTFRCDPISEHNRLYWYRQTLGQGPEFLTYFQNEAQLEKSRLLSDRFSAERPKGSFSTLEIQRTEQGDSAMYLCASSHEPTEAFFGQGTRLTVV.

This clone was seen just once. CDR3 loop: CASGGTVLTGANVLTF. CDR3 DNA: TGCGCCAGCGGGGGGACGGTCTTGACTGGGGCCAACGTCCTGACTTTC. The rearrangement joins TRBV4-1 to TRBJ2-6, with D tentatively TRBD2 (6 bases). The CDR3 runs to 16 residues. Per the germline V gene, CDR1 is MGHRA and CDR2 is YSYEKL. With 8 bases removed from V and 2 bases from J, the gap between germline ends came to 16 bases.

This chain uses TRBV29-1 with TRBJ1-2; D may be TRBD1 (5 bases). Looked up from germline, CDR1 is SQVTM and CDR2 is ANQGSEA. The CDR3 is 12 residues long. V was clipped by 3 bases and J by 3 bases, with 8 bases between them. CDR3 loop: CSVDRADYGYTF. As DNA, the CDR3 is TGCAGCGTTGACAGGGCGGACTATGGCTACACCTTC.

This CDR3 is CATTGGALWETQYF. The CDR3 DNA follows: TGCGCCACTACAGGGGGGGCGCTGTGGGAGACCCAGTACTTC. The gene calls are TRBV10-2 and TRBJ2-5; a weak D match, TRBD1 (8 bases). CDR1 is WSHSY and CDR2 is SAAADI in the germline V gene. Trimming removed 10 bases at V and 5 bases at J, with 20 bases between. The length of the CDR3 is 14 residues.

This clone was seen only once. This chain links TRBV27 with TRBJ2-5, with 7 bases identical to TRBD1. Germline V gene sequence: CDR1 MNHEY, CDR2 SMNVEV (reference sequence). Unmatched junction bases numbered 15, after V lost 5 bases and J lost 3 bases. This CDR3 has 17 amino acids. CDR3 protein: CASSRYQTTGTEETQYF. Here the CDR3 DNA reads TGTGCCAGCAGTAGATACCAGACCACCGGGACAGAAGAGACCCAGTACTTC.

This clone was seen a single time. The V and J genes are TRBV28 and TRBJ1-1, with 9 bases fitting TRBD1. This CDR3 is built from 15 residues. Germline V gene lookup returns CDR1 MDHEN and CDR2 SYDVKM. V lost 6 bases to trimming and J lost 1 base; unmatched junction nucleotides: 6. CDR3 in DNA: TGTGCCAGCAGAGGACAGGGGAATTGGAACACTGAAGCTTTCTTT. Its protein is CASRGQGNWNTEAFF. Full variable domain (outside the CDR3, taken from reference TRBV28 and TRBJ1-1): DVKVTQSSRYLVKRTGEKVFLECVQDMDHENMFWYRQDPGLGLRLIYFSYDVKMKEKGDIPEGYSVSREKKERFSLILESASTNQTSMYLCASRGQGNWNTEAFFGQGTRLTVV.

V is TRBV27 and J is TRBJ2-1; 11 bases are shared with TRBD1. CDR1 and CDR2 (germline): MNHEY, SMNVEV (reference sequence). The CDR3 contains 17 residues. V lost 8 bases and J lost 0; bases outside the gene matches: 9. The CDR3 spells CASGSGQGGYSYNEQFF. CDR3 nucleotide sequence: TGTGCCAGCGGCTCGGGACAGGGGGGCTACTCCTACAATGAGCAGTTCTTC.

A single count supports this clone. The CDR3 DNA is TGTGCCATAGACCACCGGGACAGGGCTGTTGACGAGCAGTACTTC. Translating it yields CAIDHRDRAVDEQYF. This sequence joins TRBV10-3 and TRBJ2-7; TRBD1 agrees at 9 bases. Germline V gives CDR1 ENHRY, CDR2 SYGVKD. The CDR3 totals 15 residues. After removal of 9 bases from V and 5 bases from J, the junction contained 14 bases not matched to a gene.

The chain couples TRBV7-9 to TRBJ2-5, with TRBD1 matching over 7 bases. The ends lost 7 bases at V and 1 base at J; junction bases unmatched: 3. CDR3 size: 13 residues. Germline V gives CDR1 SEHNR, CDR2 FQNEAQ (reference sequence). The CDR3 nucleotides are TGTGCCAGCACCGGGGACAGCCAAGAGACCCAGTACTTC. Amino acids: CASTGDSQETQYF.